This T cell receptor beta chain was profiled in a study of regulatory T cells in long-lasting Graves disease. According to the study, TCR beta libraries were built with iRepertoire HTBI primers and CDR3-region Arm-PCR. MiXCR, applied by TCRdb to the multiplex PCR reads, yields one record per CDR3 protein. This table has about 440,000 distinct CDR3 sequences, under 15% appearing once. Study conclusions and caveats: TRBV28, TRBJ1-2 and TRBJ2-5 were segments that persistent disease favored.

Specified time point: newly diagnosed GD, antithyroid drugs for less than 3 months. RNA extracted from PBMCs served as the sequencing template. The CDR3 loop spans 13 amino acids. The germline gives CDR1 SGHVS, CDR2 FQNEAQ. Notes on this clonotype: The antigen remains unidentified. Compared with germline, one end of the junction differs, possibly owing to a read error.

These same records also appear under a second study, on T cells in Graves' hyperthyroidism and ophthalmopathy. In that study: Patients having uncontrolled infection, another autoimmune disease, pregnancy or lactation were not included. Researchers ran a first-round RT-PCR on the TCR CDR3 using the HTBI primer set. A median 6.5 months before onset, the model predicted ophthalmopathy.

V usage is TRBV7-8 and J usage is TRBJ2-7; D perhaps matches TRBD1 (6 bases). The clonotype was recovered from a woman aged 30 to 39 with Graves disease. The sample here was peripheral blood mononuclear cells (PBMCs), taken at new diagnosis, from a patient treated with antithyroid drugs. CDR3 sequence (DNA): TGTGCCAGCAGGATACAGGGTGATGACGGCTGCACCTTC. Protein: CASRIQGDDGCTF.